Sequencing of this T cell receptor (beta chain) was carried out in a study of blood T cell repertoires in COVID-19. Across the study: PBMCs, B-cell-depleted T cells, or T cells provided the cDNA or gDNA that made up the material.

Assay: immunoSEQ multiplex PCR; the TCRdb copy retains only in-frame clones and omits some. Of approximately 140,000 clones listed, approximately 90% are singletons. CDR3 size: 13 residues. V gave up 11 bases and J gave up 7 bases; unmatched junction bases: 13. The germline V gene has CDR1 ENHRY and CDR2 SYGVKD. The receptor comes from a woman aged 60-70 years with active or convalescent COVID-19. Sequencing was carried out using peripheral blood. The V and J genes are TRBV10-3 and TRBJ1-2; 7 nucleotides line up with TRBD1. CDR3 amino acids: CAARGPGTVGYTF. CDR3 nucleotide sequence: TGTGCCGCCAGGGGACCAGGGACAGTTGGCTACACCTTC.